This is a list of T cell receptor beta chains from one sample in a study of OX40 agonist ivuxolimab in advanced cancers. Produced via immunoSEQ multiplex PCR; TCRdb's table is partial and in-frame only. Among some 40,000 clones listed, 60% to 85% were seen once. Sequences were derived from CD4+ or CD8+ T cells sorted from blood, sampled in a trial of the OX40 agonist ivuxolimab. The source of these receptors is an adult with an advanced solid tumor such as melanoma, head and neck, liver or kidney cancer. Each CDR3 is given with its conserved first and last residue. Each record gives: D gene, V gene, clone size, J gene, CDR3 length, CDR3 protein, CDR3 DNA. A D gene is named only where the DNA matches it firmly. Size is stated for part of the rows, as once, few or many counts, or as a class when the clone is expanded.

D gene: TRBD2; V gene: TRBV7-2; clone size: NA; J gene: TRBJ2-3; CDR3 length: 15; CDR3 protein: CASSIGRAGRDTQYF; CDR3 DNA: TGTGCCAGCAGCATCGGGAGGGCCGGGCGAGATACGCAGTATTTT
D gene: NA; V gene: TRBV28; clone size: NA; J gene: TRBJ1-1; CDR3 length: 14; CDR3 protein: CASTPGSGVAEAFF; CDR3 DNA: TGTGCCAGCACCCCTGGTTCAGGGGTGGCTGAAGCTTTCTTT
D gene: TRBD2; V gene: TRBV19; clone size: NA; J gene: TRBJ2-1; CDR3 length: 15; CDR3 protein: CASRTTSGGPSEQFF; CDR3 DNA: TGTGCCAGTAGGACGACTAGCGGAGGCCCTTCTGAGCAGTTCTTC
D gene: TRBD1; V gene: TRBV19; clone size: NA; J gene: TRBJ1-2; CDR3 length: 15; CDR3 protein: CASNQPTGAGYGYTF; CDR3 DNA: TGTGCCAGTAACCAACCGACAGGGGCCGGCTATGGCTACACCTTC
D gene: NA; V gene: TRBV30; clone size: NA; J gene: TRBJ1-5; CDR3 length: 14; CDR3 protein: CAWSSTFSNQPQHF; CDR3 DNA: TGTGCCTGGAGCTCTACCTTTAGCAATCAGCCCCAGCATTTT
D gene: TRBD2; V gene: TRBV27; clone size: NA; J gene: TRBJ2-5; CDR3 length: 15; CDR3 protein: CASSQGTSGLETQYF; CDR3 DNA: TGTGCCAGCAGCCAGGGGACTAGCGGGTTAGAGACCCAGTACTTC
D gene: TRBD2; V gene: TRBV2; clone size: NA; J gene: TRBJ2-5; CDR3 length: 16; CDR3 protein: CASTPLAGALQETQYF; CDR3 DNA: TGTGCCAGCACCCCACTAGCGGGAGCCCTCCAAGAGACCCAGTACTTC
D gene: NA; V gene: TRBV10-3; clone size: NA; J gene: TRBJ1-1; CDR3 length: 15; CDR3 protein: CAISESPGVNTEAFF; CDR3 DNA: TGTGCCATCAGTGAGTCGCCAGGAGTGAACACTGAAGCTTTCTTT
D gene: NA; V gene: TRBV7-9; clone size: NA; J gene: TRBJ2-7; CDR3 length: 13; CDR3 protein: CASSLAGAYEQYF; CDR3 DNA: TGTGCCAGCAGCTTAGCCGGGGCCTACGAGCAGTACTTC
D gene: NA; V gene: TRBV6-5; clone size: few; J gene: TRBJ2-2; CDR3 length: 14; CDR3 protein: CASSYATDTGELFF; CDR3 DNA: TGTGCCAGCAGTTACGCCACCGACACCGGGGAGCTGTTTTTT
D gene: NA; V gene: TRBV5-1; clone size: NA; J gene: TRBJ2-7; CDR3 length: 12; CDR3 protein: CASSLQAYEQYF; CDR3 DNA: TGCGCCAGCAGCTTACAGGCCTACGAGCAGTACTTC
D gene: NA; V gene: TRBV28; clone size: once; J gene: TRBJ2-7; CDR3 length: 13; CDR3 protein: CASSFTTLYEQYF; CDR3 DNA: TGTGCCAGCAGTTTCACGACCTTATACGAGCAGTACTTC
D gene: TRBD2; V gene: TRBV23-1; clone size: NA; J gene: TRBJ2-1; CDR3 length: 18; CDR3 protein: CASSPRDSGRASYNEQFF; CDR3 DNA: TGCGCCAGCAGTCCCCGGGATAGCGGGAGGGCCTCCTACAATGAGCAGTTCTTC
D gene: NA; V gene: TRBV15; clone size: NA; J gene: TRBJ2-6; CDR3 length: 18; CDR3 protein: CATSVWGRGITGANVLTF; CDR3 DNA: TGTGCCACCAGCGTGTGGGGCAGGGGTATAACAGGGGCCAACGTCCTGACTTTC
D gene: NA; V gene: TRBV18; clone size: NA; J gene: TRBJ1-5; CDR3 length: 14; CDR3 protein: CASSPRQVNQPQHF; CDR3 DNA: TGTGCCAGCTCACCGCGGCAGGTCAATCAGCCCCAGCATTTT
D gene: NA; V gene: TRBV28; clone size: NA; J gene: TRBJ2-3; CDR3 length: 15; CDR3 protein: CASSPGAFPTDTQYF; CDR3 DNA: TGTGCCAGCAGTCCTGGGGCATTCCCCACAGATACGCAGTATTTT
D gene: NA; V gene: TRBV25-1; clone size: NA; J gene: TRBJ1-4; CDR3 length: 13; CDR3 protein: CASSQGSYEKLFF; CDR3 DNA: TGTGCCAGCAGCCAAGGGAGTTATGAAAAACTGTTTTTT
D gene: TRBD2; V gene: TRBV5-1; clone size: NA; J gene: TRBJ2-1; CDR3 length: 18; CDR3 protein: CASSPEGISGRSRGEQFF; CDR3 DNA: TGCGCCAGCAGCCCCGAAGGGATTAGCGGGAGGTCGAGGGGAGAGCAGTTCTTC
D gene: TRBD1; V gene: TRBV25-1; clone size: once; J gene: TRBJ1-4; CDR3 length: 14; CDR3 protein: CASSEGTGVEKLFF; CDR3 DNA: TGTGCCAGCAGTGAGGGGACAGGGGTTGAAAAACTGTTTTTT
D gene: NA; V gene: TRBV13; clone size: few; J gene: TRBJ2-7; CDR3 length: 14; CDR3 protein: CASSLEGGDDEQYF; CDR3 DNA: TGTGCCAGCAGCTTAGAGGGGGGAGACGACGAGCAGTACTTC
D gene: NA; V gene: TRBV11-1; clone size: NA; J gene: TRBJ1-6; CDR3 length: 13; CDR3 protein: CASSRDRDSPLHF; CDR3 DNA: TGTGCCAGCAGCCGGGATAGGGATTCACCCCTCCACTTT
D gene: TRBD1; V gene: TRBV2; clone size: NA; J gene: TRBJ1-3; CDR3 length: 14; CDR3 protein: CASQTGLSGNTIYF; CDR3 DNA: TGTGCCAGCCAGACAGGGCTCTCTGGAAACACCATATATTTT
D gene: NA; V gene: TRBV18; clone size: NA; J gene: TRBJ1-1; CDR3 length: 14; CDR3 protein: CASTFIDTNTEAFF; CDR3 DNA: TGTGCCAGCACGTTTATTGATACGAACACTGAAGCTTTCTTT
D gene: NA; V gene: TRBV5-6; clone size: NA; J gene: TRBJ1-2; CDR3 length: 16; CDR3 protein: CASSRGPEGFGYGYTF; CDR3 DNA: TGTGCCAGCAGCCGCGGTCCAGAGGGTTTTGGCTATGGCTACACCTTC
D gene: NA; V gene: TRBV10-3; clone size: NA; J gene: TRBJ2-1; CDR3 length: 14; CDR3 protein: CALGAGSSYNEQFF; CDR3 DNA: TGTGCCTTGGGGGCAGGGAGCTCCTACAATGAGCAGTTCTTC
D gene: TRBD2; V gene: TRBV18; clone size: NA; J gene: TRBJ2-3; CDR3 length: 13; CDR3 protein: CASSPGRADTQYF; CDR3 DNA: TGTGCCAGCTCCCCGGGGAGGGCAGATACGCAGTATTTT
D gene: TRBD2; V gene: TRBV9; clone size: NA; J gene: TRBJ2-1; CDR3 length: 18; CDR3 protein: CASSVVRGLAGGSGEQFF; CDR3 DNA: TGTGCCAGCAGCGTAGTTAGAGGACTAGCGGGAGGGTCGGGTGAGCAGTTCTTC
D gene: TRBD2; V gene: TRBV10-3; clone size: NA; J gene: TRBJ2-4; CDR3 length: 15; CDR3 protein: CAISEGLAGGWIQYF; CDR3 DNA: TGTGCCATCAGTGAGGGACTAGCGGGGGGTTGGATTCAGTACTTC
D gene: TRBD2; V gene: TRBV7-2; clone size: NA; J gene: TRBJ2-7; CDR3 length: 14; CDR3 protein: CASSRGLAGGEQYF; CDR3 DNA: TGTGCCAGCAGCCGGGGACTAGCGGGTGGCGAGCAGTACTTC
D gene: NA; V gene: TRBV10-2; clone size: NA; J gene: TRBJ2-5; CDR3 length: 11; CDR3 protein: CASSELGAQYF; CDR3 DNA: TGCGCCAGCAGTGAGTTGGGGGCCCAGTACTTC
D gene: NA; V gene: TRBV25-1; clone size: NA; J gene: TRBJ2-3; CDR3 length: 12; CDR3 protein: CASSDPPDTQYF; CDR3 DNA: TGTGCCAGCAGTGACCCCCCAGATACGCAGTATTTT
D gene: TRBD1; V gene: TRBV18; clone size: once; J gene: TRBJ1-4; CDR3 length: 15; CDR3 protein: CASSLDRGNNEKLFF; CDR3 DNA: TGTGCCAGCTCACTCGACAGGGGAAATAATGAAAAACTGTTTTTT
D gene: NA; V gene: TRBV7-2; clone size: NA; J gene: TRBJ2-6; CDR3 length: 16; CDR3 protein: CASSLGGGPGANVLTF; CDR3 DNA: TGTGCCAGCAGCTTAGGGGGGGGCCCTGGGGCCAACGTCCTGACTTTC
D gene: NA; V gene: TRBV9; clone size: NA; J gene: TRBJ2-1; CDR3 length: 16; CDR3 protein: CASSVYTWETYNEQFF; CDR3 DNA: TGTGCCAGCAGCGTATATACTTGGGAGACATACAATGAGCAGTTCTTC
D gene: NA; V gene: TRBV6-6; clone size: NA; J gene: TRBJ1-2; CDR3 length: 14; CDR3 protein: CASSYFGGSDGYTF; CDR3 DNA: TGTGCCAGCAGTTACTTCGGGGGATCGGATGGCTACACCTTC
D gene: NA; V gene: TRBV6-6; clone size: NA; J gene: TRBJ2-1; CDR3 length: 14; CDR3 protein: CASSYSSQGNEQFF; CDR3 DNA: TGTGCCAGCAGTTACTCCTCCCAGGGGAATGAGCAGTTCTTC
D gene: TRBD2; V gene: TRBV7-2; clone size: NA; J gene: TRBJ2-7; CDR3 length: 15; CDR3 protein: CASSWGLAGTYEQYF; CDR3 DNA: TGTGCCAGCAGCTGGGGGCTAGCGGGAACCTACGAGCAGTACTTC
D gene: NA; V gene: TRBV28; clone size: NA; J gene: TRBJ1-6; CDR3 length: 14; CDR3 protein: CASSRTSYNSPLHF; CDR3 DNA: TGTGCCAGCAGTCGGACATCCTATAATTCACCCCTCCACTTT